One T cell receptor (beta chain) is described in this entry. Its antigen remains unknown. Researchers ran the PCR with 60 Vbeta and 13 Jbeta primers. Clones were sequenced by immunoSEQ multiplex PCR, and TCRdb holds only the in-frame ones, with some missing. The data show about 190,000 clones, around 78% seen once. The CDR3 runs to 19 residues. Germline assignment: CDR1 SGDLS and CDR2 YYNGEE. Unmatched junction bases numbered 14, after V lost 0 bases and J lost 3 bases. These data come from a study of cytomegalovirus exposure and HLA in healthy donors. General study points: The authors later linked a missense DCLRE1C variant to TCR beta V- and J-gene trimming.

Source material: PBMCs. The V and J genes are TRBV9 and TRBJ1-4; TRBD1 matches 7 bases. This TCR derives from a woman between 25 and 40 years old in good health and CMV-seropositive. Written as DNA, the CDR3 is TGTGCCAGCAGCGTAGCGAGTCTCCCGTGGGGGACAGCTAATGAAAAACTGTTTTTT. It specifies CASSVASLPWGTANEKLFF. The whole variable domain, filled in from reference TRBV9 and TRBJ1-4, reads DSGVTQTPKHLITATGQRVTLRCSPRSGDLSVYWYQQSLDQGLQFLIQYYNGEERAKGNILERFSAQQFPDLHSELNLSSLELGDSALYFCASSVASLPWGTANEKLFFGSGTQLSVL.